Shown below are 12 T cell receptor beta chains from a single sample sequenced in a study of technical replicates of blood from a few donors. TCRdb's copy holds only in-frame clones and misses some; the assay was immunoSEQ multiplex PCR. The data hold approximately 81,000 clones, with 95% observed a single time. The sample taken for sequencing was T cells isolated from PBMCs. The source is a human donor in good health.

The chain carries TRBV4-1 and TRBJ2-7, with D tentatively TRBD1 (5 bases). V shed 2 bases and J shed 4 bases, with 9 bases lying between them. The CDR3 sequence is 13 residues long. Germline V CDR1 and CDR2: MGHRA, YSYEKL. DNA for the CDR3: TGCGCCAGCAGCCAACAGGACAAGTACGAGCAGTACTTC. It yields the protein CASSQQDKYEQYF.

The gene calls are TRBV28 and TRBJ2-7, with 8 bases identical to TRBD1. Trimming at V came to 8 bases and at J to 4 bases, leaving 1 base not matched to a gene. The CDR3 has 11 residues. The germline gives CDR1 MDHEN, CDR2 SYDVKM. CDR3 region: CASYRGYEQYF. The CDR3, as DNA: TGTGCCAGCTACAGGGGGTACGAGCAGTACTTC.

The CDR3 here is CASSWSGDTQYF. DNA of the CDR3: TGTGCCAGCAGCTGGTCCGGAGATACGCAGTATTTT. V and J are TRBV7-6 and TRBJ2-3; no firm D call. Trimming cost V 4 bases and J 5 bases, with 7 bases left between them. This CDR3 contains 12 residues. Germline V gives CDR1 SGHVS, CDR2 FNYEAQ.

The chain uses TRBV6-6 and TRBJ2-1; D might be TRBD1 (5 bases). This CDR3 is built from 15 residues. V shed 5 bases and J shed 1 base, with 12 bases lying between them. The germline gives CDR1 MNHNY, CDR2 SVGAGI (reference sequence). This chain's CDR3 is CASSTGKASYNEQFF. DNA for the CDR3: TGTGCCAGCAGTACAGGTAAAGCATCCTACAATGAGCAGTTCTTC.

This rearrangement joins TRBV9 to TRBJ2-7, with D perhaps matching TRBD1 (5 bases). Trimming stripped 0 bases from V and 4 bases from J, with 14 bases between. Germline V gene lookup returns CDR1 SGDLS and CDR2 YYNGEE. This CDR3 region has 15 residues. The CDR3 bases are TGTGCCAGCAGCGTAGGCCCACTTGGGGCATACGAGCAGTACTTC. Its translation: CASSVGPLGAYEQYF.

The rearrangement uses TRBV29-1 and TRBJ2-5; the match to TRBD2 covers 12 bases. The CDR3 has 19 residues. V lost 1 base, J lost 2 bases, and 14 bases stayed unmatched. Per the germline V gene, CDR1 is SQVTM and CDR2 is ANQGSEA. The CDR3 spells CSVEVLRTSGKAVQETQYF. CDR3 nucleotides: TGCAGCGTTGAAGTTTTGCGGACTAGCGGGAAGGCCGTGCAAGAGACCCAGTACTTC.

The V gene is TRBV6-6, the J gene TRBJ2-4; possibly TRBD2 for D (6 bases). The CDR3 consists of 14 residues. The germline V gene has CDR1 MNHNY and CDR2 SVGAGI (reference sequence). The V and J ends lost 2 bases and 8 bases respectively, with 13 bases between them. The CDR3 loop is CASSYRGTEDIQYF. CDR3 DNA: TGTGCCAGCAGTTACCGGGGGACGGAGGACATTCAGTACTTC.

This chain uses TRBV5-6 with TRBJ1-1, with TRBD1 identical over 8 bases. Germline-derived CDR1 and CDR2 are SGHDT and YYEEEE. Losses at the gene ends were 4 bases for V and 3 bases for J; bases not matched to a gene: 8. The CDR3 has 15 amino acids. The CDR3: CASSVQGVDYTEAFF. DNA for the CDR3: TGTGCCAGCAGCGTACAGGGGGTGGATTACACTGAAGCTTTCTTT.

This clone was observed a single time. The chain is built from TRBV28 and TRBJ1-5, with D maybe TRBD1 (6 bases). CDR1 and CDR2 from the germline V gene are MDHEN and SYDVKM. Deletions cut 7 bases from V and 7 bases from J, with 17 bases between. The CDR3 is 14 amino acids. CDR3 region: CASTMGHVRQPQHF. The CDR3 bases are TGTGCCAGCACCATGGGACACGTCCGACAGCCCCAGCATTTT.

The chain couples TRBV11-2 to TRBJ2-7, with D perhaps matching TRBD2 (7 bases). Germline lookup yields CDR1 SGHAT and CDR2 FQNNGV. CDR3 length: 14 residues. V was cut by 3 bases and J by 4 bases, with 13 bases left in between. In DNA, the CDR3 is TGTGCCAGCAGCTTCGCGGGGGCGGGGTACGAGCAGTACTTC. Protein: CASSFAGAGYEQYF.

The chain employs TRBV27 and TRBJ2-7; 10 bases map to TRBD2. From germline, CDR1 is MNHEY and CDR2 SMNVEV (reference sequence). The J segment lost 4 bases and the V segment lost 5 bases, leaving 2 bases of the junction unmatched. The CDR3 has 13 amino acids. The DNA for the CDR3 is TGTGCCAGCAGTGGACTAGCGGCTTACGAGCAGTACTTC. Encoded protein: CASSGLAAYEQYF.

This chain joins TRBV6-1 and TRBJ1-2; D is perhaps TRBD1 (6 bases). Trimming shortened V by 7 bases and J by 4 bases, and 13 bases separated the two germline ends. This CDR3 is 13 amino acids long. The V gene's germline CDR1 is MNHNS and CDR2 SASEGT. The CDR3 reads CASISTGTYGYTF. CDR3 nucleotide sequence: TGTGCCAGCATTAGTACAGGGACCTATGGCTACACCTTC.